Sequencing of this T cell receptor (beta chain) was carried out in a study of cytomegalovirus exposure and HLA in healthy donors. A note on this clone: Its antigen is still unknown.

General study findings and limits: Later analysis identified a missense DCLRE1C variant that was linked to TCR beta V- and J-gene trimming.

The PCR had 60 Vbeta and 13 Jbeta primers. Using immunoSEQ multiplex PCR, the repertoire was profiled, and TCRdb retains in-frame clones only, with some absent. The data hold 85,000 to 100,000 clones, with roughly 80% observed a single time. The V gene end was trimmed by 7 bases and the J gene end by 5 bases; junction bases not matched to a gene: 5. Germline CDR1 is LGHNA and CDR2 is YNFKEQ. The CDR3 spans 15 residues. Material for sequencing was PBMCs. The chain joins TRBV4-2 to TRBJ2-2; 12 bases are shared with TRBD2. The origin of this receptor is a man over 45 in good health and CMV-seropositive. The CDR3 here is CASMPSGGVTGELFF. The CDR3 DNA reads as TGTGCCAGCATGCCTAGCGGGGGGGTTACCGGGGAGCTGTTTTTT.